This T cell receptor (beta chain) stems from a study of glioma-infiltrating T cells. Looking at the study overall: Dexamethasone exposure before glioma surgery was limited to six or fewer days. The study, taken as a whole, reports: Gliomas, especially low-grade, showed above-expected tissue-blood divergence; non-neoplastic patients showed below.

Germline CDR1 reads SGHNT; CDR2 reads YYREEE (reference sequence). The CDR3 contains 15 residues. The V gene lost 4 bases and the J gene lost 3 bases, with 15 bases spanning the gap. The iRepertoire nested amplicon-rescue multiplex PCR amplified TCR alpha and beta CDR3s from RNA. One-step reverse transcription and amplification started from roughly 100-400 ng of tissue mRNA or PBMC total RNA. TCRdb redid the calling of the multiplex PCR reads with MiXCR, one entry per CDR3 protein. The table shows approximately 400,000 distinct CDR3 sequences, with about 40% occurring only once. In regard to this clonotype: Its antigen is not identified.

This receptor was identified in a human donor with low-grade glioma or glioblastoma, undergoing nonglioma brain surgery, or in good health (not recorded which). The genes are TRBV5-4 and TRBJ2-3; the D is unclear. Sequences were obtained from glioma tissue, nonneoplastic brain tissue, or PBMCs (not recorded which). The CDR3 is CASSPGWGGTDTQYF. In DNA form, the CDR3 reads TGTGCCAGCAGCCCTGGGTGGGGTGGAACAGATACGCAGTATTTT.